These 32 T cell receptor beta chains originate from one sample sequenced in a study of patients and donors after allogeneic stem cell transplantation. TCRdb re-called the RT-PCR reads with MiXCR, one entry per CDR3 protein. The table has roughly 880,000 distinct CDR3 sequences, roughly 17% seen once. The sample taken for sequencing was blood, either unsorted or a sorted T cell fraction (not recorded which). These receptor sequences come from a human donor who was either an allogeneic HSCT recipient or a stem cell or donor lymphocyte infusion donor (not recorded which). It is not recorded whose cells these are; they may come from a transplant donor.

This clonotype was seen repeatedly, ten times or more. The chain is built from TRBV12-3 or TRBV12-4 and TRBJ2-5, with TRBD1 identical over 8 bases. Trimming removed 5 bases from V and 1 base from J; junction bases left unmatched: 6. CDR3 length: 15 amino acids. DNA of the CDR3: TGTGCCAGCAGTCCCCGACAGGGGATCCAAGAGACCCAGTACTTC. This sequence encodes CASSPRQGIQETQYF.

This clonotype was seen more than once but under ten times. The chain links TRBV5-6 to TRBJ2-3; D is unclear. The CDR3 is made up of 13 amino acids. Germline V gene sequence: CDR1 SGHDT, CDR2 YYEEEE. Between the trimmed V and J ends, which lost 5 bases and 5 bases, there was a span of 12 bases. The CDR3 DNA follows: TGTGCCAGCAGTGACGTAGTGGTAGATACGCAGTATTTT. It codes for CASSDVVVDTQYF.

V gene TRBV4-1 combines with J gene TRBJ2-2, with D unresolved. V lost 3 bases to trimming and J lost 4 bases, with 12 bases between them. This CDR3 region has 15 residues. Germline V gene sequence: CDR1 MGHRA, CDR2 YSYEKL. CDR3: CASSQWASATGELFF. DNA of the CDR3: TGCGCCAGCAGCCAGTGGGCCTCCGCCACCGGGGAGCTGTTTTTT.

This clonotype was counted many times. The rearrangement uses TRBV6-5 and TRBJ1-1, with a possible D match to TRBD1 (6 bases). Trimming cost V 0 bases and J 3 bases, with 8 bases left between them. This CDR3 contains 14 residues. The germline V gene encodes CDR1 MNHEY and CDR2 SVGAGI. CDR3 amino acids: CASSYSGQYTEAFF. As DNA, the CDR3 is TGTGCCAGCAGTTACTCCGGACAGTACACTGAAGCTTTCTTT.

The gene calls are TRBV7-6 and TRBJ2-7; TRBD2 is a possible D gene (6 bases). The germline V gene has CDR1 SGHVS and CDR2 FNYEAQ. With 1 base removed from V and 4 bases from J, the gap between germline ends came to 20 bases. The CDR3 is 17 residues long. CDR3 bases: TGTGCCAGCAGCTTAGTTTGGAGGGGCAGGGACCTATACGAGCAGTACTTC. Translated, it gives CASSLVWRGRDLYEQYF.

This clonotype came up a few times. The gene calls are TRBV12-3 or TRBV12-4 and TRBJ1-5; 7 bases fit TRBD1. Trimming removed 5 bases from V and 9 bases from J; junction bases left unmatched: 4. The CDR3 spans 12 residues. The DNA for the CDR3 is TGTGCCAGCAGTGGCAAGGGGGCGCCCCAGCATTTT. Translating it yields CASSGKGAPQHF.

This clonotype was seen a few times. The chain links TRBV5-1 to TRBJ1-2; a possible D gene is TRBD1 (6 bases). Trimming cost V 3 bases and J 4 bases, with 13 bases left between them. CDR1 is SGHRS, CDR2 YFSETQ, per germline. This CDR3 spans 14 amino acids. CDR3 in amino acids: CASSSEGGGYGYTF. In DNA, the CDR3 is TGCGCCAGCAGCTCCGAGGGGGGAGGCTATGGCTACACCTTC.

The J gene is TRBJ2-7, the V gene TRBV11-2, with a possible D match to TRBD2 (7 bases). The V end was cut by 5 bases, the J end by 2 bases, with 16 bases between. The CDR3 loop spans 15 amino acids. The germline V gene encodes CDR1 SGHAT and CDR2 FQNNGV. The CDR3 here is CASSQVGGGPYEQYF. The CDR3 bases are TGTGCCAGCAGCCAAGTTGGGGGGGGCCCCTACGAGCAGTACTTC. The complete variable domain, with remaining parts taken from reference TRBV11-2 and TRBJ2-7, reads EAGVAQSPRYKIIEKRQSVAFWCNPISGHATLYWYQQILGQGPKLLIQFQNNGVVDDSQLPKDRFSAERLKGVDSTLKIQPAKLEDSAVYLCASSQVGGGPYEQYFGPGTRLTVT.

The gene calls are TRBV10-3 and TRBJ1-1; a weak D match, TRBD1 (5 bases). The germline CDR1 and CDR2 sequences are ENHRY and SYGVKD. This CDR3 contains 14 residues. V shed 1 base and J shed 10 bases, with 16 bases lying between them. The CDR3 protein is CAISELHPGLGAFF. As DNA, the CDR3 is TGTGCCATCAGTGAGTTACATCCGGGACTAGGAGCTTTCTTT.

The chain links TRBV15 to TRBJ2-3, with 10 positions matching TRBD2. From germline, CDR1 is LNHNV and CDR2 YYDKDF (reference sequence). This CDR3 has 14 residues. V trimming: 9 bases; J trimming: 2 bases; junction bases outside the gene matches: 5. In nucleotides, the CDR3 is TGTGCCACAGAAGCGGGAGGGCCCACAGATACGCAGTATTTT. Protein product: CATEAGGPTDTQYF.

This sequence joins TRBV9 and TRBJ2-6; 9 positions match TRBD1. There are 18 residues in the CDR3. Trimming at V came to 1 base and at J to 4 bases, leaving 9 bases not matched to a gene. In germline, CDR1 is SGDLS, CDR2 YYNGEE. In nucleotides, the CDR3 is TGTGCCAGCAGCGTATCCGCCGGGACAGGGACCGGGGCCAACGTCCTGACTTTC. Protein product: CASSVSAGTGTGANVLTF.

The CDR3 here is CASRRVRAGLNQPQHF. The CDR3 nucleotides are TGTGCCAGTAGAAGGGTTAGGGCAGGATTGAATCAGCCCCAGCATTTT. The V and J genes are TRBV19 and TRBJ1-5; D remains ambiguous. With 6 bases removed from V and 4 bases from J, the gap between germline ends came to 19 bases. Germline loops: CDR1 LNHDA, CDR2 SQIVND (reference sequence). CDR3 length: 16 residues.

The chain is built from TRBV12-3 or TRBV12-4 and TRBJ2-3; 8 bases line up with TRBD1. V gave up 5 bases and J gave up 0 bases; unmatched junction bases: 7. The CDR3 is made up of 16 amino acids. CDR3 DNA sequence: TGTGCCAGCAGTCCGGACAGGGCGGTAAGCACAGATACGCAGTATTTT. It specifies CASSPDRAVSTDTQYF.

The gene calls are TRBV12-3 or TRBV12-4 and TRBJ2-4; 8 bases are a match to TRBD1. CDR3 length: 13 amino acids. V trimming: 5 bases; J trimming: 8 bases; junction bases outside the gene matches: 5. The CDR3: CASSPGGGDIQYF. The CDR3 DNA reads TGTGCCAGCAGTCCAGGGGGCGGGGACATTCAGTACTTC.

V gene TRBV5-8 combines with J gene TRBJ2-6; D not resolved. The germline V gene has CDR1 SGHTS and CDR2 YDEGEE. V lost 5 bases to trimming and J lost 5 bases, with 17 bases between them. The CDR3 length is 16 residues. CDR3 sequence reads: CASRSAAPLWANVLTF. The CDR3 DNA follows: TGTGCCAGCAGATCGGCGGCTCCCCTCTGGGCCAACGTCCTGACTTTC.

The rearrangement uses TRBV12-3 or TRBV12-4 and TRBJ2-7, with D perhaps matching TRBD1 (5 bases). Trimming removed 3 bases from V and 0 bases from J, with 21 bases in between. CDR3 length: 18 residues. The CDR3 coding sequence is TGTGCCAGCAGTTTTGGTTCGCGTAGGGGTTCAAGCTCCTACGAGCAGTACTTC. This gives the protein CASSFGSRRGSSSYEQYF.

The chain combines TRBV12-3 or TRBV12-4 with TRBJ2-1; 8 nucleotides align to TRBD2. V gave up 6 bases and J gave up 8 bases; unmatched junction bases: 9. The CDR3 has 14 amino acids. The CDR3 coding sequence is TGTGCCAGCAGGGGGGGGACTAGTATTCATGAGCAGTTCTTC. It translates to CASRGGTSIHEQFF.

The chain has TRBV29-1 and TRBJ1-3; tentative D call: TRBD1 (5 bases). The germline CDR1 and CDR2 sequences are SQVTM and ANQGSEA. V gave up 6 bases and J gave up 8 bases, with 8 bases separating them. The CDR3 consists of 10 residues. The CDR3 here is CSVGGDTIYF. The CDR3 bases are TGCAGCGTCGGGGGGGACACCATATATTTT. Full variable domain (outside the CDR3, taken from reference TRBV29-1 and TRBJ1-3): SAVISQKPSRDICQRGTSLTIQCQVDSQVTMMFWYRQQPGQSLTLIATANQGSEATYESGFVIDKFPISRPNLTFSTLTVSNMSPEDSSIYLCSVGGDTIYFGEGSWLTVV.

This clonotype has a handful of counts. The rearrangement links TRBV27 to TRBJ2-2; TRBD2 might be the D (6 bases). CDR1 and CDR2 (germline): MNHEY, SMNVEV (reference sequence). The CDR3 extends over 14 amino acids. The V and J ends lost 2 bases and 5 bases respectively, with 9 bases between them. CDR3 in DNA: TGTGCCAGCAGTTTAGGGACTTTAACCGGGGAGCTGTTTTTT. Its protein product is CASSLGTLTGELFF.

V is TRBV6-5 and J is TRBJ2-5; D might be TRBD2 (6 bases). V was pared by 2 bases and J by 5 bases, with 15 bases between. Germline V gives CDR1 MNHEY, CDR2 SVGAGI. This CDR3 has 15 residues. CDR3 loop: CASSYPLEGSETQYF. The CDR3 nucleotides read TGTGCCAGCAGTTACCCTCTGGAGGGCTCGGAGACCCAGTACTTC.

This clonotype was detected only a few times. This chain connects TRBV20-1 to TRBJ2-1; 7 bases line up with TRBD2. Germline loops: CDR1 DFQATT, CDR2 SNEGSKA (reference sequence). Losses at the gene ends were 6 bases for V and 4 bases for J; bases not matched to a gene: 15. The CDR3 spans 16 residues. CDR3 loop: CSASYPTSDPYNEQFF. The CDR3 DNA follows: TGCAGTGCGAGCTACCCTACTAGCGATCCTTACAATGAGCAGTTCTTC.

This clonotype was recorded a few times. The rearrangement links TRBV20-1 to TRBJ2-5; D is ambiguous. The CDR3 length is 14 residues. V was shortened by 4 bases and J by 1 base, with 13 bases between the two germline ends. Germline CDR1 and CDR2: DFQATT and SNEGSKA (reference sequence). This CDR3 is CSATAFESQETQYF. DNA of the CDR3: TGCAGTGCTACGGCTTTTGAGTCCCAAGAGACCCAGTACTTC.

V usage is TRBV5-1 and J usage is TRBJ1-2; 11 nucleotides agree with TRBD1. The CDR3 is 14 amino acids. Trimming took 3 bases from V and 6 from J; bases not matched to a gene: 4. Germline values: CDR1 SGHRS, CDR2 YFSETQ. Written as DNA, the CDR3 is TGCGCCAGCAGCTCCGGGACAGGGGGAAATGGCTACACCTTC. Protein sequence: CASSSGTGGNGYTF.

V is TRBV11-2 and J is TRBJ2-1, with a possible D match to TRBD2 (6 bases). Trimming cost V 0 bases and J 8 bases, with 20 bases left between them. The CDR3 contains 17 residues. Per germline, CDR1 SGHAT and CDR2 FQNNGV. The CDR3 protein is CASSLEGRGGPWDEQFF. For the CDR3, the DNA is TGTGCCAGCAGCTTAGAGGGACGAGGAGGGCCCTGGGATGAGCAGTTCTTC.

The chain combines TRBV5-1 with TRBJ2-3, with a tentative D call TRBD2 (6 bases). V shed 0 bases and J shed 1 base, with 12 bases lying between them. CDR1 and CDR2 from the germline V gene are SGHRS and YFSETQ. The CDR3 is 16 residues long. CDR3 DNA sequence: TGCGCCAGCAGCTTGGAAGGGACTCGAGGCACAGATACGCAGTATTTT. Protein product: CASSLEGTRGTDTQYF.

The rearrangement uses TRBV20-1 and TRBJ2-7; D is perhaps TRBD1 (5 bases). Germline CDR1 is DFQATT and CDR2 is SNEGSKA (reference sequence). With 6 bases removed from V and 1 base from J, the gap between germline ends came to 13 bases. CDR3 length equals 13 residues. The DNA of the CDR3 is TGCAGTGCCCCGTCTAGACAGTCCTACGAGCAGTACTTC. Protein: CSAPSRQSYEQYF.

This chain connects TRBV14 to TRBJ1-2, with D maybe TRBD1 (6 bases). The CDR3 runs 15 residues. V was cut by 1 base and J by 8 bases, with 17 bases left in between. CDR1 is SGHDN, CDR2 FVKESK, per germline. In DNA, the CDR3 is TGTGCCAGCAGCCAAGCCTGGACAGCCCCTGGGGGCTACACCTTC. Translated: CASSQAWTAPGGYTF.

This clonotype was counted between two and nine times. The chain has TRBV6-1 and TRBJ2-3, with a weak D call TRBD2 (5 bases). Germline V gene data show CDR1 as MNHNS and CDR2 as SASEGT. There are 16 residues in the CDR3. The germline V and J ends were trimmed by 6 bases and 1 base, with 17 bases remaining between them. The CDR3 is CASSRGGASRTDTQYF. In nucleotides, the CDR3 is TGTGCCAGCAGCCGCGGAGGTGCCTCTCGCACAGATACGCAGTATTTT.

This clonotype was counted between two and nine times. The rearrangement links TRBV12-3 or TRBV12-4 to TRBJ1-1, with a possible D match to TRBD1 (6 bases). The germline V and J ends were trimmed by 3 bases and 0 bases, with 20 bases remaining between them. This CDR3 has 18 amino acids. Here the CDR3 reads CASSFPRQGRPVNTEAFF. The CDR3 bases are TGTGCCAGCAGTTTCCCACGCCAGGGGCGACCCGTGAACACTGAAGCTTTCTTT.

The rearrangement links TRBV27 to TRBJ2-7, with D tentatively TRBD1 (7 bases). The CDR3 spans 16 residues. CDR1 and CDR2 (germline): MNHEY, SMNVEV (reference sequence). V was trimmed by 8 bases and J by 2 bases, leaving 22 bases between them. CDR3 nucleotides: TGTGCCAGCGGGCCTCTAGCAGGGGGGATCCCCTACGAGCAGTACTTC. Its translation: CASGPLAGGIPYEQYF.

This clonotype was seen only a few times. This CDR3 is CASSPLGAGGLYNEQFF. Here the CDR3 DNA reads TGTGCCAGCAGCCCTCTAGGGGCGGGGGGGCTCTACAATGAGCAGTTCTTC. V is TRBV7-9 and J is TRBJ2-1; 9 nucleotides match TRBD2. Germline-derived CDR1 and CDR2 are SEHNR and FQNEAQ (reference sequence). The CDR3 sequence is 17 residues long. The J segment lost 3 bases and the V segment lost 5 bases, leaving 11 bases of the junction unmatched.

This clonotype was seen repeatedly, ten times or more. The chain has TRBV12-3 or TRBV12-4 and TRBJ2-1; TRBD2 matches at 10 bases. The CDR3 is 19 residues long. J was trimmed by 6 bases and V by 4 bases; bases with no gene match: 18. Written as DNA, the CDR3 is TGTGCCAGCAGTTCGTCCAGGGGTTATGGGACTAGCGCGTCCAATGAGCAGTTCTTC. This gives the protein CASSSSRGYGTSASNEQFF.